This T cell receptor beta chain is drawn from a study of response to subunit inactivated influenza vaccine. Germline V gene sequence: CDR1 LGHDT, CDR2 YNNKEL (reference sequence). J lost 0 bases, V lost 2 bases, and 7 bases had no gene match. The CDR3 length is 18 residues. TCRdb fed the RT-PCR reads into MiXCR, producing one record per CDR3 protein. The sample lists some 850,000 distinct CDR3 sequences, less than 20% occurring once. The genes are TRBV3-1 and TRBJ2-3; 11 nucleotides agree with TRBD2. The material was PBMCs from blood, obtained 5 days after vaccination. This TCR was sampled from a man in his forties or fifties who received an inactivated influenza vaccine. CDR3 amino acids: CASSQPSGTSGSTDTQYF. In DNA form, the CDR3 reads TGTGCCAGCAGCCAACCATCCGGGACTAGCGGTAGCACAGATACGCAGTATTTT.